The 30 T cell receptor beta chains in this list originate from one sample, sequenced in a study of technical replicates of blood from several donors. Sequencing used immunoSEQ multiplex PCR; TCRdb keeps in-frame clones, though not all of them. This table holds 55,000 to 80,000 clones, roughly 98% found once. The specimen was T cells isolated from PBMCs. The receptors here all came from a human donor in good health.

The rearrangement links TRBV7-3 to TRBJ1-1, with D hard to call. Germline values: CDR1 SGHTA, CDR2 FQGTGA. V lost 5 bases and J lost 2, with 15 bases in between. The length of the CDR3 is 15 residues. CDR3 nucleotide sequence: TGTGCCAGCAGCCCCCCCGGTAGCCCTAACACTGAAGCTTTCTTT. Encoded protein: CASSPPGSPNTEAFF.

V gene TRBV4-1 combines with J gene TRBJ1-5; D possibly corresponds to TRBD1 (6 bases). Trimming pared 2 bases from V and 3 bases from J, leaving 14 bases between. Germline-derived CDR1 and CDR2 are MGHRA and YSYEKL. This CDR3 spans 16 amino acids. Here the CDR3 DNA reads TGCGCCAGCAGCCAAATAGCGACAGGACTCAATCAGCCCCAGCATTTT. Translation gives CASSQIATGLNQPQHF.

This clone is a singleton in its sample. This chain connects TRBV27 to TRBJ2-1, with TRBD2 identical over 8 bases. The CDR3 is made up of 17 amino acids. The J segment lost 8 bases and the V segment lost 3 bases, leaving 15 bases of the junction unmatched. Germline CDR1 and CDR2: MNHEY and SMNVEV (reference sequence). CDR3 sequence: CASSFGPGLVVLDEQFF. The CDR3 DNA sequence: TGTGCCAGCAGTTTCGGTCCGGGACTAGTTGTTCTCGATGAGCAGTTCTTC.

The chain employs TRBV4-2 and TRBJ1-5; D gene ambiguous. This CDR3 comprises 14 residues. Trimming removed 3 bases at V and 3 bases at J, with 9 bases between. The V gene's germline CDR1 is LGHNA and CDR2 YNFKEQ. CDR3 region: CASSQVALNQPQHF. The CDR3 DNA sequence: TGTGCCAGCAGCCAGGTAGCGCTCAATCAGCCCCAGCATTTT.

This chain links TRBV9 with TRBJ1-2; no firm D call. Between the trimmed V and J ends, which lost 3 bases and 3 bases, there was a span of 12 bases. Germline assignment: CDR1 SGDLS and CDR2 YYNGEE. The CDR3 contains 14 residues. The CDR3 sequence is CASSGHLEHYGYTF. As DNA, the CDR3 is TGTGCCAGCAGCGGCCATTTGGAGCACTATGGCTACACCTTC.

The chain combines TRBV5-1 with TRBJ2-2, with TRBD2 matching 8 bases. Germline V CDR1 and CDR2: SGHRS, YFSETQ. Trimming cost V 0 bases and J 2 bases; bases outside gene matches: 12. CDR3 size: 19 residues. As DNA, the CDR3 is TGCGCCAGCAGCTTGGTGCTTCGCGGGGGGCGACGCAACACCGGGGAGCTGTTTTTT. Translated: CASSLVLRGGRRNTGELFF.

The chain links TRBV19 to TRBJ2-2; 14 bases are a match to TRBD2. After removal of 7 bases from V and 5 bases from J, the junction contained 12 bases not matched to a gene. Germline CDR1 is LNHDA and CDR2 is SQIVND (reference sequence). This CDR3 comprises 18 residues. The CDR3 protein is CASNQLGTSGSRTGELFF. CDR3 coding DNA: TGTGCCAGTAACCAACTCGGGACTAGCGGGAGTAGGACCGGGGAGCTGTTTTTT.

CDR3 residues: CASSQGANQPQHF. In nucleotides, the CDR3 is TGTGCCAGCAGCCAAGGGGCAAATCAGCCCCAGCATTTT. The chain employs TRBV7-9 and TRBJ1-5; possible D gene TRBD1, 5 bases. V lost 5 bases and J lost 4, with 9 bases in between. This CDR3 spans 13 amino acids. The germline gives CDR1 SEHNR, CDR2 FQNEAQ (reference sequence).

V is TRBV19 and J is TRBJ1-5; D not resolved. Trimming left V 8 bases short and J 11 bases short, with 40 bases between. The germline V gene has CDR1 LNHDA and CDR2 SQIVND (reference sequence). CDR3 size: 20 residues. CDR3 loop: CASGPLSRSPTTLEPPAQHF. For the CDR3, the DNA is TGTGCCAGTGGTCCCCTCTCGAGGTCTCCAACCACACTTGAGCCGCCGGCCCAGCATTTT.

V is TRBV5-1 and J is TRBJ2-7; D uncertain. The CDR3 has 14 residues. The germline gives CDR1 SGHRS, CDR2 YFSETQ. V dropped 0 bases and J dropped 3 bases, with 10 bases sitting between them. The CDR3 bases are TGCGCCAGCAGCTTGGCCAGCGTGGACTACGAGCAGTACTTC. Its translation is CASSLASVDYEQYF.

Only one count was recorded for this clone. V usage is TRBV28 and J usage is TRBJ1-1; D gene ambiguous. The germline V and J ends were trimmed by 3 bases and 7 bases, with 9 bases remaining between them. The CDR3 covers 12 residues. Germline CDR1 and CDR2: MDHEN and SYDVKM. Written as DNA, the CDR3 is TGTGCCAGCAGTTTCCGACATCTTGAAGCTTTCTTT. It codes for CASSFRHLEAFF.

J is TRBJ2-7 and V is TRBV27; D not resolved. V was clipped by 6 bases and J by 0 bases, with 9 bases between them. CDR1 and CDR2 (germline): MNHEY, SMNVEV (reference sequence). This CDR3 comprises 13 residues. DNA for the CDR3: TGTGCCAGCAGACGAGCGAGCTCCTACGAGCAGTACTTC. Protein: CASRRASSYEQYF.

This CDR3 is CASSFRLGLSSTDTQYF. CDR3 bases: TGCGCCAGCAGCTTCCGGCTTGGGCTTTCTAGCACAGATACGCAGTATTTT. The rearrangement uses TRBV5-1 and TRBJ2-3, with D unresolved. This CDR3 is built from 17 residues. V was shortened by 2 bases and J by 0 bases, with 16 bases between the two germline ends. Germline assignment: CDR1 SGHRS and CDR2 YFSETQ.

This chain links TRBV19 with TRBJ1-3; TRBD1 matches at 7 bases. CDR1 is LNHDA and CDR2 is SQIVND in the germline V gene (reference sequence). V lost 6 bases, J lost 1 base, and 9 bases stayed unmatched. The CDR3 length is 16 residues. The CDR3 loop reads CASRGRTGRSGNTIYF. The CDR3 nucleotides are TGTGCCAGTAGAGGACGGACAGGTCGATCTGGAAACACCATATATTTT.

The chain employs TRBV6-5 and TRBJ2-1; 10 nucleotides agree with TRBD1. Losses at the gene ends were 5 bases for V and 6 bases for J; bases not matched to a gene: 7. This CDR3 comprises 15 residues. Germline CDR1 is MNHEY and CDR2 is SVGAGI. CDR3 sequence reads: CASSPDGTGVNEQFF. The DNA for the CDR3 is TGTGCCAGCAGTCCGGACGGGACAGGGGTCAATGAGCAGTTCTTC.

The rearrangement links TRBV9 to TRBJ1-1; unclear D gene. The germline V and J ends were trimmed by 1 base and 7 bases, with 11 bases remaining between them. CDR3 length equals 13 residues. Germline V lookup: CDR1 SGDLS, CDR2 YYNGEE. CDR3 nucleotide sequence: TGTGCCAGCAGCGTAAAACCAAGGAGTGAAGCTTTCTTT. Translating gives CASSVKPRSEAFF.

V gene TRBV29-1 combines with J gene TRBJ1-1; D ambiguous. The CDR3 is 9 residues long. Between the trimmed V and J ends, which lost 4 bases and 11 bases, there was a span of 8 bases. The germline gives CDR1 SQVTM, CDR2 ANQGSEA. Here the CDR3 DNA reads TGCAGCGTTGGGAGAGGGGCTTTCTTT. Amino acid sequence: CSVGRGAFF.

V usage is TRBV5-1 and J usage is TRBJ2-2, with a tentative D call TRBD2 (6 bases). Germline CDR1 is SGHRS and CDR2 is YFSETQ. V was cut by 3 bases and J by 6 bases, with 12 bases left in between. This CDR3 region has 14 residues. CDR3 nucleotides: TGCGCCAGCAGCTCAGGGACTTCCGCCGGGGAGCTGTTTTTT. It specifies CASSSGTSAGELFF.

V and J are TRBV27 and TRBJ1-1; the D gene is possibly TRBD1 (5 bases). The ends were cut back, 2 bases at V and 3 bases at J, with 16 bases in the middle. Germline CDR1 and CDR2: MNHEY and SMNVEV (reference sequence). The CDR3 sequence is 16 residues long. CDR3 residues: CASSLRGQGPDTEAFF. The CDR3 DNA reads TGTGCCAGCAGTTTAAGGGGCCAGGGCCCGGACACTGAAGCTTTCTTT.

The CDR3 DNA is TGCAGCGTGTTGGACAGGTTTAGCACAGATACGCAGTATTTT. Translation: CSVLDRFSTDTQYF. The chain couples TRBV29-1 to TRBJ2-3; 7 bases map to TRBD1. V shed 6 bases, J shed 0 bases, and the junction held 6 bases outside the gene matches. The germline V gene has CDR1 SQVTM and CDR2 ANQGSEA. The length of the CDR3 is 14 residues.

The genes are TRBV4-1 and TRBJ1-3; 10 bases fit TRBD1. The J segment lost 4 bases and the V segment lost 1 base, leaving 1 base of the junction unmatched. This CDR3 contains 15 residues. Germline V gene sequence: CDR1 MGHRA, CDR2 YSYEKL. CDR3 nucleotides: TGCGCCAGCAGCCAAGGACAGGGGGCAGGAAACACCATATATTTT. Amino acids: CASSQGQGAGNTIYF.

V usage is TRBV19 and J usage is TRBJ1-2, with D unresolved. This CDR3 is 12 amino acids long. The V and J ends lost 7 bases and 5 bases respectively, with 11 bases between them. CDR1 is LNHDA and CDR2 is SQIVND in the germline V gene (reference sequence). Here the CDR3 reads CASKPGGYGYTF. As DNA, the CDR3 is TGTGCCAGTAAACCCGGCGGATATGGCTACACCTTC. Together with reference TRBV19 and TRBJ1-2, the CDR3 gives the full variable domain: DGGITQSPKYLFRKEGQNVTLSCEQNLNHDAMYWYRQDPGQGLRLIYYSQIVNDFQKGDIAEGYSVSREKKESFPLTVTSAQKNPTAFYLCASKPGGYGYTFGSGTRLTVV.

The CDR3 DNA reads as TGCGCCAGCAGCCAAGCGGTAGGAGAAGACAGGGCTTTGGGCTATGGCTACACCTTC. Its protein product is CASSQAVGEDRALGYGYTF. The chain uses TRBV4-1 and TRBJ1-2, with TRBD1 identical over 7 bases. V trimming: 1 base; J trimming: 4 bases; junction bases outside the gene matches: 18. The germline V gene encodes CDR1 MGHRA and CDR2 YSYEKL. The CDR3 loop spans 19 amino acids.

The chain combines TRBV28 with TRBJ2-3; 7 nucleotides agree with TRBD2. Germline V gene sequence: CDR1 MDHEN, CDR2 SYDVKM. CDR3 length equals 17 residues. Trimming took 4 bases from V and 0 from J; bases not matched to a gene: 10. CDR3: CASSSKSISGSTDTQYF. The CDR3 DNA reads as TGTGCCAGCAGTTCCAAAAGTATTAGCGGGAGCACAGATACGCAGTATTTT. Looking up the rest from reference TRBV28 and TRBJ2-3 gives the full variable domain: DVKVTQSSRYLVKRTGEKVFLECVQDMDHENMFWYRQDPGLGLRLIYFSYDVKMKEKGDIPEGYSVSREKKERFSLILESASTNQTSMYLCASSSKSISGSTDTQYFGPGTRLTVL.

The chain uses TRBV6-5 and TRBJ2-3, with D possibly TRBD2 on 6 matching bases. From germline, CDR1 is MNHEY and CDR2 SVGAGI. The length of the CDR3 is 15 residues. Trimming removed 2 bases from V and 4 bases from J, with 13 bases in between. CDR3 in DNA: TGTGCCAGCAGTTACCGGGGCCGGAGGGCAGATACGCAGTATTTT. Its protein is CASSYRGRRADTQYF.

This clone was detected only once. The V call is TRBV6-1, the J call TRBJ2-2; weak D call: TRBD2 (5 bases). The germline gives CDR1 MNHNS, CDR2 SASEGT. This CDR3 is 14 amino acids long. V lost 10 bases and J 5 bases, leaving 17 bases between the germline ends. CDR3 sequence: CATVERAATGELFF. Written as DNA, the CDR3 is TGTGCCACGGTGGAGAGGGCCGCGACCGGGGAGCTGTTTTTT.

The chain combines TRBV19 with TRBJ2-3, with 9 bases identical to TRBD2. The V gene's germline CDR1 is LNHDA and CDR2 SQIVND (reference sequence). The CDR3 length is 14 residues. V lost 10 bases and J lost 3; bases outside the gene matches: 8. The CDR3 DNA follows: TGTGCCACCAGGCCGGGACTAGCTACAGATACGCAGTATTTT. Its protein is CATRPGLATDTQYF.

The CDR3 protein is CASRPRRNTGELFF. CDR3 in DNA: TGCGCCAGCAGACCACGGAGGAACACCGGGGAGCTGTTTTTT. The chain uses TRBV4-1 and TRBJ2-2, with D unresolved. CDR1 MGHRA and CDR2 YSYEKL come from the germline V gene. Trimming cost V 6 bases and J 1 base, with 9 bases left between them. CDR3 length equals 14 residues.

V gene TRBV2 combines with J gene TRBJ1-5; D is possibly TRBD1 (6 bases). The CDR3 has 18 residues. Germline CDR1 SNHLY, CDR2 FYNNEI. Between the trimmed V and J ends, which lost 5 bases and 1 base, there was a span of 21 bases. For the CDR3, the DNA is TGTGCCAGCAGTACTCAGGGGTTACGCAAAATCAGCAATCAGCCCCAGCATTTT. This sequence encodes CASSTQGLRKISNQPQHF.

The chain is built from TRBV6-5 and TRBJ2-1; a weak D match, TRBD2 (6 bases). The V gene's germline CDR1 is MNHEY and CDR2 SVGAGI. Trimming took 7 bases from V and 7 from J, leaving 17 bases between them. The CDR3 is made up of 14 amino acids. This chain's CDR3 is CASKMSLEGNEQFF. The CDR3 nucleotides read TGTGCCAGCAAGATGTCGTTGGAGGGAAATGAGCAGTTCTTC.